This T cell receptor (beta chain) was captured by sequencing in a study of naive and memory T cell subsets. Points from the study as a whole: The RNA method is potentially sensitive to activation and differentiation changes.

Ligated cDNA underwent four rounds of PCR with nested alpha and beta constant region primers and SP2. Each CDR3 protein is one row after TCRdb ran MiXCR on the UMI-ligation and nested PCR reads. The repertoire holds roughly 2,000 distinct CDR3 sequences, with 3.5% to 5% as singletons. This clonotype qualifies as large. Its target is not known. The germline V gene encodes CDR1 LGHNA and CDR2 YSLEER. This CDR3 is 16 amino acids long. V was trimmed by 1 base and J by 2 bases, leaving 15 bases between them. The treatment denotes: skin biopsy from saline-injected control site (resident skin T cells). Reverse transcription used DNase-treated unsorted total RNA, aiming for roughly 1 to 1000 ng. The library had UMIs added by 3' ligation of an oligonucleotide to TCR cDNA.

V gene TRBV4-3 combines with J gene TRBJ2-7; TRBD1 or TRBD2 may be the D gene (5 bases each). The clonotype originates from an adult in good health. Here the sequenced sample was skin, taken from a saline injection site in the skin. The CDR3 coding sequence is TGCGCCAGCAGCCAAGTGTCTCTCCGGGACCCCTACGAGCAGTACTTC. Translated: CASSQVSLRDPYEQYF.